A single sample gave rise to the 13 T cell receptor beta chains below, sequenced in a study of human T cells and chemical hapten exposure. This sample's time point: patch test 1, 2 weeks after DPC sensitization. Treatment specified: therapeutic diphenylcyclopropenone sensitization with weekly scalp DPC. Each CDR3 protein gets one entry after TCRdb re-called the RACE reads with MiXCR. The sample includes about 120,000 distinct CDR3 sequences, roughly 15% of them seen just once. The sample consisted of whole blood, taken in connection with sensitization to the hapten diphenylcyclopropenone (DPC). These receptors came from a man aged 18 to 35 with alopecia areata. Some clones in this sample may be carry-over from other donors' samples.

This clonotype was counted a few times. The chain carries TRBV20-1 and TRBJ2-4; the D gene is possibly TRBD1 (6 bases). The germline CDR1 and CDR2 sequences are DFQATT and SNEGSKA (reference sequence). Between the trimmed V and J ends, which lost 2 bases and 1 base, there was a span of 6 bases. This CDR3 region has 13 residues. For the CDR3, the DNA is TGCAGTGCTAGAACAGGGGCCAAAAACATTCAGTACTTC. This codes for CSARTGAKNIQYF.

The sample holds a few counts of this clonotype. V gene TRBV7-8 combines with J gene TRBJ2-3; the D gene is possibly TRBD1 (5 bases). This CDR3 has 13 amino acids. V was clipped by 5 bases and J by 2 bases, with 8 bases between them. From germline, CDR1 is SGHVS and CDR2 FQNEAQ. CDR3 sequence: CASSQTVTDTQYF. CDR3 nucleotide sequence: TGTGCCAGCAGCCAGACAGTCACAGATACGCAGTATTTT.

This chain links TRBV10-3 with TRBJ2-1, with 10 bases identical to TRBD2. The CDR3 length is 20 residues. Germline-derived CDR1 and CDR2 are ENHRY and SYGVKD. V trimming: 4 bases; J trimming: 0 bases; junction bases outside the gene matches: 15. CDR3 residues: CAISGALTSGTLSSYNEQFF. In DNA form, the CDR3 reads TGTGCCATCAGTGGGGCTCTTACTAGCGGGACTCTAAGCTCCTACAATGAGCAGTTCTTC.

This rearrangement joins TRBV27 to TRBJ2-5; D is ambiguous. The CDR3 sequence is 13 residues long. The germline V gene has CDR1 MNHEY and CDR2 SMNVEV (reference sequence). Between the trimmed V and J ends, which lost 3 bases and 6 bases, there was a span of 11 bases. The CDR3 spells CASSFASLKTQYF. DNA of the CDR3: TGTGCCAGCAGTTTTGCCTCCCTAAAGACCCAGTACTTC.

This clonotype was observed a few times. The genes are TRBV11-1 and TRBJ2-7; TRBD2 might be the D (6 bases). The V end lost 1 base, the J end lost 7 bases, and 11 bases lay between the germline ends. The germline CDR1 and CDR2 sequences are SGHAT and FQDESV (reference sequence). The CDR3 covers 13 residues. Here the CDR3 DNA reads TGTGCCAGCAGCTTAGTCCGGGGGATTGAGCAGTACGTC. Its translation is CASSLVRGIEQYV.

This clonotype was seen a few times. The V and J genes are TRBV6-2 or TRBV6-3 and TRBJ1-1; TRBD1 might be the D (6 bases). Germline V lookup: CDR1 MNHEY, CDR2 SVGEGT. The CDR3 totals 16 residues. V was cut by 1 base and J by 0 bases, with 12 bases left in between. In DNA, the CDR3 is TGTGCCAGCAGTTACTTAGGACAGCTCATGAACACTGAAGCTTTCTTT. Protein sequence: CASSYLGQLMNTEAFF.

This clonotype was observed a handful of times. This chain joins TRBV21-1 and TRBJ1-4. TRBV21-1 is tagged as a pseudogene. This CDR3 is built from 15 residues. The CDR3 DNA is TGTGCCAGCAGCCTCAGGTTTGCAACTAATGAAAAACTGTTTTTT. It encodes CASSLRFATNEKLFF.

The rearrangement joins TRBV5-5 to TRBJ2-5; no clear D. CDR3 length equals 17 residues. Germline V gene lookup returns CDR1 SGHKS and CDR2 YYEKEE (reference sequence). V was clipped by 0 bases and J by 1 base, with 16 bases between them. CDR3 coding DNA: TGTGCCAGCAGCTTGGAGGTGGGCGGCGCGCGCCAAGAGACCCAGTACTTC. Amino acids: CASSLEVGGARQETQYF. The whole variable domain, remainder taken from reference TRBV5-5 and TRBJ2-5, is DAGVTQSPTHLIKTRGQQVTLRCSPISGHKSVSWYQQVLGQGPQFIFQYYEKEERGRGNFPDRFSARQFPNYSSELNVNALLLGDSALYLCASSLEVGGARQETQYFGPGTRLLVL.

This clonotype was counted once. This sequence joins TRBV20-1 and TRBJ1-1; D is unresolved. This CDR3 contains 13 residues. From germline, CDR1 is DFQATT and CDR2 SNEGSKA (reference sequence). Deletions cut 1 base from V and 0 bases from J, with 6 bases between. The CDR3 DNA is TGCAGTGCTAGAGCACCCATGAACACTGAAGCTTTCTTT. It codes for CSARAPMNTEAFF.

DNA of the CDR3: TGCAGCATCCCGGCTCCTGAAGCTTTCTTT. Encoded protein: CSIPAPEAFF. The rearrangement uses TRBV29-1 and TRBJ1-1; D ambiguous. Trimming took off 8 bases at V and 6 bases at J, with 10 bases between the two ends. CDR3 length: 10 residues. Looked up from germline, CDR1 is SQVTM and CDR2 is ANQGSEA.

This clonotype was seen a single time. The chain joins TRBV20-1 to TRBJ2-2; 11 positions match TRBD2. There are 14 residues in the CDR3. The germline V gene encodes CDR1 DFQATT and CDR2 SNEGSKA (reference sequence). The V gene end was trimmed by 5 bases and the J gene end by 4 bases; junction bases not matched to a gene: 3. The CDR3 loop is CSALSGRVTGELFF. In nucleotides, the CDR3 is TGCAGTGCTCTTAGCGGGAGGGTCACCGGGGAGCTGTTTTTT.

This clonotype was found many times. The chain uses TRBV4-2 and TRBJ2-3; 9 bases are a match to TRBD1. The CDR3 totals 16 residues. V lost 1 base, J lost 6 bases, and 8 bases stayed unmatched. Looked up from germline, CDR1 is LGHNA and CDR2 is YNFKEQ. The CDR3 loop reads CASSQAPGQGRDTQYF. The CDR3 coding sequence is TGTGCCAGCAGCCAAGCCCCGGGACAGGGAAGGGATACGCAGTATTTT.

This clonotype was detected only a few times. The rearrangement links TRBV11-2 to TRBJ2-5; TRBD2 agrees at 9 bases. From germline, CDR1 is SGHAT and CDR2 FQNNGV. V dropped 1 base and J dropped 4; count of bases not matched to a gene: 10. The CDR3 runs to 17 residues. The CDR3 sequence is CASSLGRGLAGRETQYF. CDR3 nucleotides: TGTGCCAGCAGCTTAGGGCGAGGTCTAGCGGGGAGAGAGACCCAGTACTTC.